The clone carrying this TCR beta chain was observed a few times. Antigen unknown. This entry belongs to a study of cytomegalovirus exposure and HLA in healthy donors. Donors in the study were healthy people who gave bone marrow. Amplification used 60 Vbeta primers and 13 Jbeta primers. As originally analysed: Approximately 10 million shared chains were among 65 million to 85 million unique TCR beta chains counted in a later analysis. Here immunoSEQ multiplex PCR was the method, and the copy in TCRdb shows in-frame clones only, minus some. D and trimming were read from the DNA, whereas the V and J calls and clone size are those reported in that table. The sample yields about 180,000 clones, 70% to 85% seen once. The CDR3 spans 15 residues. Germline V CDR1 and CDR2: SGHRS, YFSETQ. Unmatched junction bases numbered 2, after V lost 2 bases and J lost 6 bases. The study, taken as a whole, reports: It was likely that a cluster of highly shared sequence variants was a sequencing artifact. The study carried out a later analysis of TCR beta sequences. It associated 16,951 of them with specific HLA alleles at a false discovery rate of 0.05.

The sequence was collected from a human donor in good health. The source material was PBMCs. V usage is TRBV5-1 and J usage is TRBJ2-2, with 12 bases aligning to TRBD2. Here the CDR3 DNA reads TGCGCCAGCAGCTTCGCTAGCGGGGGGGCCGGGGAGCTGTTTTTT. Translated: CASSFASGGAGELFF.